Listed below are T cell receptor beta chains from one sample, sequenced in a study of patients and donors after allogeneic stem cell transplantation. MiXCR was run by TCRdb on the RT-PCR reads, yielding one entry per CDR3 protein. The sample lists under 170,000 distinct CDR3 sequences, roughly two fifths occurring once. The sequenced material came from blood, either unsorted or a sorted T cell fraction (not recorded which). The receptors were sampled from a human donor who was either an allogeneic HSCT recipient or a stem cell or donor lymphocyte infusion donor (not recorded which). It is not recorded whose cells these are; they may come from a transplant donor. The conserved cysteine and the conserved F or W are not part of the CDR3 here. Fields, in order: J gene, D gene, V gene, CDR3 protein. The D gene is left open where the match is weak.

TRBJ1-1 | - | TRBV7-2 | ASSLLRAEAF
TRBJ2-7 | - | TRBV4-3 | ASSQDTRVHEQY
TRBJ2-5 | - | TRBV24-1 | ATSDRGTPQETQY
TRBJ2-5 | - | TRBV12-3/TRBV12-4 | ASTLRLPARTQY
TRBJ1-3 | - | TRBV12-3/TRBV12-4 | ASTAGRTSSGNTIY
TRBJ1-1 | TRBD1 | TRBV5-1 | ASSLVAGGTEAF
TRBJ1-2 | - | TRBV9 | ASRAVGENGYT
TRBJ1-2 | - | TRBV5-1 | ASSLIGDYGYT
TRBJ1-1 | - | TRBV20-1 | SARGFSRGNTEAF
TRBJ1-5 | - | TRBV3-1 | ASSQRGRNQPQH
TRBJ1-1 | - | TRBV6-5 | ASSSTGMWTEAF
TRBJ1-4 | - | TRBV10-3 | AISPGREKLF
TRBJ1-6 | - | TRBV7-6 | ASSQDTFSYNSPLH
TRBJ2-5 | - | TRBV12-3/TRBV12-4 | PSSLYEQETQY
TRBJ1-5 | - | TRBV27 | ASSSFANQPQH
TRBJ2-2 | - | TRBV6-6 | ASSYPTENTGELF
TRBJ1-3 | - | TRBV7-2 | ASSLAGTGASGNTIY
TRBJ1-4 | TRBD1 | TRBV7-9 | ASSKGQGVTNEKLF
TRBJ2-2 | TRBD1 | TRBV18 | ASSRDRENTGELF
TRBJ1-4 | - | TRBV10-3 | AISESSGRANEKLF
TRBJ2-1 | TRBD2 | TRBV6-2/TRBV6-3 | ASSYSKAGGGNEQF
TRBJ2-2 | - | TRBV4-2 | ASSQDAGTGELF
TRBJ1-1 | - | TRBV6-5 | ASSYSPTPLVLEAF
TRBJ1-4 | - | TRBV11-2 | ASSHFTGKNEKLF
TRBJ1-1 | - | TRBV7-3 | ASSLGAAGGTEAF
TRBJ1-2 | TRBD1 | TRBV12-3/TRBV12-4 | ASSLNRGQGYGYT
TRBJ2-3 | - | TRBV6-5 | ASSTPAGFAQY
TRBJ1-1 | - | TRBV20-1 | SARKAGPMNTEAF
TRBJ1-2 | - | TRBV7-4 | ASSLGGSRGYT
TRBJ1-2 | - | TRBV29-1 | SVERQYPQYGYT
TRBJ2-5 | - | TRBV24-1 | ATSDLDRREQETQY
TRBJ2-3 | - | TRBV5-1 | ASSLGGLGPTDTQY
TRBJ1-5 | - | TRBV9 | ASSVDPDSNQPQH
TRBJ2-5 | - | TRBV27 | ASSSTPGGQETQY
TRBJ1-5 | - | TRBV10-3 | AISAGGDNQPQH
TRBJ1-5 | - | TRBV6-1 | ASSERGSKQPQH
TRBJ2-7 | TRBD1 | TRBV3-1 | ASSHLDRGISYEQY
TRBJ2-1 | - | TRBV7-2 | ASSLARGLSSYNEQF
TRBJ1-5 | - | TRBV5-5 | ASSLKAYSNQPQH
TRBJ1-5 | - | TRBV20-1 | SASQPGLLTGGNQPQH
TRBJ2-3 | - | TRBV7-2 | ASAPLGAGGDTQY
TRBJ1-5 | - | TRBV6-1 | ASSELGRGSNQPQH
TRBJ1-5 | - | TRBV3-1 | ASSQEEGQPQH
TRBJ1-2 | TRBD1 | TRBV27 | ASRMDRGQGYT
TRBJ1-6 | TRBD1 | TRBV5-1 | ASSTGQGAGNSPLH
TRBJ1-5 | TRBD1 | TRBV12-3/TRBV12-4 | ASSLEFGQGAFRPQH
TRBJ2-5 | - | TRBV7-4 | ASSFSGLLQETQY
TRBJ2-3 | - | TRBV20-1 | SARDRRGASTDTQY